These 28 T cell receptor beta chains share one sample of origin, sequenced in a study of blood T cell repertoires in COVID-19. Measured with immunoSEQ multiplex PCR; TCRdb has only the in-frame clones, and not every one. The sample shows about 15,000 clones, around 82% of them seen only once. Input material: peripheral blood. The receptors were gathered from a human donor in a cohort sampled during active COVID-19.

The gene calls are TRBV5-4 and TRBJ1-2; D gene ambiguous. CDR1 and CDR2 from the germline V gene are SGHNT and YYREEE (reference sequence). This CDR3 spans 12 amino acids. The CDR3 here is CASGGLNYGYTF. In nucleotides, the CDR3 is TGTGCTTCCGGAGGCCTGAACTATGGCTACACCTTC.

The V and J genes are TRBV12-3 or TRBV12-4 and TRBJ2-7; D is possibly TRBD2 (6 bases). The ends were cut back, 5 bases at V and 7 bases at J, with 15 bases in the middle. The CDR3 is made up of 13 amino acids. The CDR3 loop reads CASSLGTEGEQYF. CDR3 in DNA: TGTGCCAGCAGTCTCGGGACTGAAGGGGAGCAGTACTTC.

The chain employs TRBV19 and TRBJ2-1, with 10 bases identical to TRBD2. The CDR3 covers 16 residues. The V segment lost 5 bases and the J segment 7 bases; nucleotides outside the gene matches: 11. Germline-derived CDR1 and CDR2 are LNHDA and SQIVND (reference sequence). The CDR3 protein is CASSGASGGWGNEQFF. The CDR3, as DNA: TGTGCCAGTAGTGGGGCTAGCGGGGGATGGGGGAATGAGCAGTTCTTC.

There are a few counts of this clone. This chain links TRBV9 with TRBJ2-7; 15 nucleotides line up with TRBD2. V was clipped by 3 bases and J by 6 bases; unmatched bases: 4. This CDR3 has 15 amino acids. CDR1 SGDLS and CDR2 YYNGEE come from the germline V gene. CDR3 residues: CASSGTGLAGGEQYF. The CDR3 region has the DNA TGTGCCAGCAGCGGAACGGGACTAGCGGGAGGCGAGCAGTACTTC. Drawing the rest from reference TRBV9 and TRBJ2-7, the complete variable domain is DSGVTQTPKHLITATGQRVTLRCSPRSGDLSVYWYQQSLDQGLQFLIQYYNGEERAKGNILERFSAQQFPDLHSELNLSSLELGDSALYFCASSGTGLAGGEQYFGPGTRLTVT.

J is TRBJ2-5 and V is TRBV7-3, with a tentative D call TRBD1 (5 bases). The V end was cut by 1 base, the J end by 5 bases, with 8 bases between. The CDR3 runs 13 residues. Germline CDR1 is SGHTA and CDR2 is FQGTGA. The CDR3 loop is CASSLSRAETQYF. Here the CDR3 DNA reads TGTGCCAGCAGCTTAAGCAGGGCCGAGACCCAGTACTTC.

The chain joins TRBV27 to TRBJ2-5, with D possibly matching TRBD2 (5 bases). The length of the CDR3 is 11 residues. In germline, CDR1 is MNHEY, CDR2 SMNVEV (reference sequence). V lost 11 bases, J lost 3 bases, and 10 bases lay in between. The CDR3, as DNA: TGTGCCGAGGGCGCGGAAGAGACCCAGTACTTC. It translates to CAEGAEETQYF.

The chain uses TRBV15 and TRBJ1-2; TRBD1 matches 10 bases. The CDR3 contains 16 residues. The germline CDR1 and CDR2 sequences are LNHNV and YYDKDF (reference sequence). V lost 3 bases and J lost 5; bases outside the gene matches: 9. This chain's CDR3 is CATSSRQGASYYGYTF. For the CDR3, the DNA is TGTGCCACCAGCAGCCGACAGGGGGCGAGTTATTATGGCTACACCTTC.

The chain employs TRBV18 and TRBJ2-7; weak D call: TRBD1 (6 bases). The CDR3 contains 15 residues. Trimming shortened V by 3 bases and J by 2 bases, and 14 bases separated the two germline ends. The germline V gene has CDR1 KGHSH and CDR2 LQKENI. CDR3 loop: CASSPNRVTPYEQYF. The DNA for the CDR3 is TGTGCCAGCTCACCGAACAGGGTAACTCCCTACGAGCAGTACTTC.

The chain joins TRBV10-3 to TRBJ2-1, with a weak D call TRBD2 (5 bases). V shed 0 bases and J shed 7 bases, with 13 bases lying between them. The CDR3 is 15 amino acids. Germline CDR1 ENHRY, CDR2 SYGVKD. The CDR3 bases are TGTGCCATCAGTGAGTCGAACGGGATCGGAAATGAGCAGTTCTTC. This encodes CAISESNGIGNEQFF.

The CDR3 sequence is CASSLSLGLGFNYGYTF. CDR3 bases: TGTGCCAGCAGCCTATCCCTGGGGCTGGGTTTTAACTATGGCTACACCTTC. The chain joins TRBV28 to TRBJ1-2; D is perhaps TRBD1 (5 bases). This CDR3 spans 17 amino acids. V was pared by 6 bases and J by 1 base, with 21 bases between. Germline V CDR1 and CDR2: MDHEN, SYDVKM.

The chain recombines TRBV2 with TRBJ2-7; D is possibly TRBD1 (6 bases). The CDR3 extends over 12 amino acids. V shed 6 bases and J shed 6 bases, with 12 bases lying between them. Germline CDR1 and CDR2: SNHLY and FYNNEI. The CDR3 region has the DNA TGTGCCAGCAGCCTCGGGACATCCGAGCAGTACTTC. Residues: CASSLGTSEQYF.

The rearrangement links TRBV23-1 to TRBJ2-4; 8 bases align to TRBD1. TRBV23-1 is filed as an ORF, its function uncertain. The junction had 3 bases not matched to a gene; V was cut back by 2 bases and J by 3 bases. The CDR3 spans 15 residues. CDR3: CASSQGQGLKNIQYF. CDR3 nucleotide sequence: TGCGCCAGCAGTCAAGGACAGGGACTCAAAAACATTCAGTACTTC.

V is TRBV6-5 and J is TRBJ1-3; D remains unclear. CDR1 and CDR2 from the germline V gene are MNHEY and SVGAGI. The CDR3 runs to 14 residues. Deletions cut 2 bases from V and 4 bases from J, with 9 bases between. This CDR3 reads CASSYRSGGNTIYF. The CDR3 nucleotides read TGTGCCAGCAGTTACAGGAGCGGGGGAAACACCATATATTTT.

The rearrangement uses TRBV5-6 and TRBJ1-2, with 8 nucleotides matching TRBD1. The CDR3 runs to 16 residues. Losses at the gene ends were 4 bases for V and 4 bases for J; bases not matched to a gene: 12. The germline V gene has CDR1 SGHDT and CDR2 YYEEEE. CDR3 coding DNA: TGTGCCAGCAGCCGGACAGGGACTCAGGCTATCTATGGCTACACCTTC. The encoded protein is CASSRTGTQAIYGYTF.

V usage is TRBV7-6 and J usage is TRBJ2-3, with a possible D match to TRBD2 (6 bases). The CDR3 extends over 13 amino acids. The V end was cut by 1 base, the J end by 4 bases, with 6 bases between. Germline assignment: CDR1 SGHVS and CDR2 FNYEAQ. CDR3: CASSLERADTQYF. CDR3 sequence (DNA): TGTGCCAGCAGCTTAGAGCGGGCAGATACGCAGTATTTT.

The chain recombines TRBV11-3 with TRBJ1-3, with D maybe TRBD1 (5 bases). Trimming stripped 5 bases from V and 2 bases from J, with 16 bases between. CDR3 length equals 16 residues. Germline assignment: CDR1 SGHNT and CDR2 YENEEA. CDR3 DNA sequence: TGTGCCAGCAGCGAAGAAGTGGGAGGGGCTGGAAACACCATATATTTT. Translating it yields CASSEEVGGAGNTIYF.

The chain combines TRBV19 with TRBJ2-2; 7 bases agree with TRBD1. V was clipped by 4 bases and J by 3 bases; unmatched bases: 5. This CDR3 comprises 15 residues. Germline loops: CDR1 LNHDA, CDR2 SQIVND (reference sequence). CDR3: CASSRSGGDTGELFF. The CDR3, as DNA: TGTGCCAGTAGTAGATCAGGGGGTGACACCGGGGAGCTGTTTTTT.

The chain couples TRBV6-5 to TRBJ2-2; 7 nucleotides line up with TRBD1. The V gene end was trimmed by 6 bases and the J gene end by 6 bases; junction bases not matched to a gene: 1. This CDR3 contains 12 residues. Germline V gene data show CDR1 as MNHEY and CDR2 as SVGAGI. CDR3 protein: CASRRGPGELFF. CDR3 DNA sequence: TGTGCCAGCAGAAGGGGGCCCGGGGAGCTGTTTTTT.

The CDR3 loop reads CASSLEGAQSTDTQYF. DNA for the CDR3: TGTGCCAGCAGCTTGGAGGGGGCGCAGAGCACAGATACGCAGTATTTT. V is TRBV5-8 and J is TRBJ2-3; 7 bases align to TRBD1. The CDR3 has 16 residues. With 0 bases clipped from V and 0 bases from J, the junction kept 4 bases outside the gene matches. Germline loops: CDR1 SGHTS, CDR2 YDEGEE.

The chain uses TRBV29-1 and TRBJ2-1; a possible D gene is TRBD2 (6 bases). Trimming pared 7 bases from V and 1 base from J, leaving 17 bases between. Germline CDR1 and CDR2: SQVTM and ANQGSEA. The CDR3 is made up of 15 amino acids. Here the CDR3 DNA reads TGCAGCGCCCCTGCGGGAAGCGGGTCCTACAATGAGCAGTTCTTC. It encodes CSAPAGSGSYNEQFF.

This clone was seen only once. The genes are TRBV2 and TRBJ2-5; 8 bases agree with TRBD1. Germline CDR1 and CDR2: SNHLY and FYNNEI. Unmatched junction bases numbered 2, after V lost 7 bases and J lost 1 base. The CDR3 runs 13 residues. CDR3 sequence: CASIRGPQETQYF. The CDR3, as DNA: TGTGCCAGCATCAGGGGGCCCCAAGAGACCCAGTACTTC.

The rearrangement links TRBV9 to TRBJ1-3; unclear D gene. The CDR3 has 15 amino acids. Germline lookup yields CDR1 SGDLS and CDR2 YYNGEE. V shed 0 bases and J shed 4 bases, with 11 bases lying between them. The CDR3 region has the DNA TGTGCCAGCAGCGTAGATCCCAGGCAAGGAAACACCATATATTTT. Encoded protein: CASSVDPRQGNTIYF.

The table lists this clone with a few counts. V usage is TRBV28 and J usage is TRBJ2-1, with D possibly being TRBD1 (5 bases). The length of the CDR3 is 12 residues. CDR1 and CDR2 from the germline V gene are MDHEN and SYDVKM. The ends were cut back, 5 bases at V and 4 bases at J, with 6 bases in the middle. As DNA, the CDR3 is TGTGCCAGCAGTCGACAGTACAATGAGCAGTTCTTC. Translation: CASSRQYNEQFF.

The genes are TRBV27 and TRBJ1-5, with TRBD1 identical over 11 bases. CDR3 length equals 16 residues. After removal of 6 bases from V and 7 bases from J, the junction contained 11 bases not matched to a gene. Germline assignment: CDR1 MNHEY and CDR2 SMNVEV (reference sequence). The CDR3 loop is CASSPLSGTGGQPQHF. CDR3 sequence (DNA): TGTGCCAGCAGCCCACTCTCCGGGACAGGGGGGCAGCCCCAGCATTTT.

This sequence joins TRBV13 and TRBJ1-1; D is uncertain. Germline CDR1 PRHDT, CDR2 FYEKMQ (reference sequence). This CDR3 is 13 amino acids long. V lost 6 bases to trimming and J lost 1 base, with 9 bases between them. Here the CDR3 DNA reads TGTGCCAGCAGGTCTTGGCCGAACACTGAAGCTTTCTTT. Amino acid sequence: CASRSWPNTEAFF.

V usage is TRBV5-8 and J usage is TRBJ2-5, with a weak D call TRBD1 (7 bases). CDR1 and CDR2 (germline): SGHTS, YDEGEE. CDR3 size: 15 residues. V lost 3 bases and J lost 1, with 13 bases in between. This CDR3 is CASSSRRGAQETQYF. The CDR3 nucleotides read TGTGCCAGCAGCTCTCGCAGGGGGGCCCAAGAGACCCAGTACTTC.

Concerning this clone: Compared with germline, one end of the junction differs, possibly owing to a read error. The chain combines TRBV11-3 with TRBJ1-2, with D possibly matching TRBD1 (6 bases). Per the germline V gene, CDR1 is SGHNT and CDR2 is YENEEA. CDR3 length: 14 amino acids. In DNA form, the CDR3 reads TGTGCCAGCAGCATAGACGGGACAATCTATGGCTACACCTTC. This codes for CASSIDGTIYGYTF.

For the CDR3, the DNA is TGTGCCAGCACGCCGCTGCAGGTGAACACTGAAGCTTTCTTT. Its protein product is CASTPLQVNTEAFF. V is TRBV6-5 and J is TRBJ1-1; no reliable D call. The CDR3 covers 14 residues. V was pared by 7 bases and J by 0 bases, with 12 bases between. Germline V gene data show CDR1 as MNHEY and CDR2 as SVGAGI.